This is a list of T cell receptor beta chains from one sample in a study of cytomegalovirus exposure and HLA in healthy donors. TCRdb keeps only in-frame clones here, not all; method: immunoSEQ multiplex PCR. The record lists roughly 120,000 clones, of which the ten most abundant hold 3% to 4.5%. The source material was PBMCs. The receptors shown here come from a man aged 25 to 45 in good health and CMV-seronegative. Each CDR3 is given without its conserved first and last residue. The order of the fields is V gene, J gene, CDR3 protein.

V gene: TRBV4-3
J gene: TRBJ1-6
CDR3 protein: ASSHTNSPLH

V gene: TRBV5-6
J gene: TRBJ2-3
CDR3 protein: ASSLSLTGTDTQY

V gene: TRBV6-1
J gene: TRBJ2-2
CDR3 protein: ASNRQGRSTGELF

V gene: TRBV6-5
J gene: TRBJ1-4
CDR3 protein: ASSYDTGTNEKLF

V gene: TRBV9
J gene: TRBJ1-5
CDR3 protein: ASSVEEDQPQH

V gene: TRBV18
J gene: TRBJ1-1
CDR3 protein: ASLQGRDTEAF

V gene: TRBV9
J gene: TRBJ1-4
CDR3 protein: ASSVDRRGPGGFEKLF

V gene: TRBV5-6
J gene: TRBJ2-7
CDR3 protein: ASSLGGGASYEQY

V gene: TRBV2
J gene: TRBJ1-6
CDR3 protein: ASFGQGRSYNSPLH

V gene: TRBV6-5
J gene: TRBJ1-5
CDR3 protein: ASSYSTSSNQPQH

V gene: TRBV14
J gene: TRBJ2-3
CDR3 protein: ASSQVLTSASTDTQY

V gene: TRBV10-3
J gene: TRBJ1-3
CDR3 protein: ATSAIRARDGGNTIY

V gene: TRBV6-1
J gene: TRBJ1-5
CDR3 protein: ASTIKGGRNQPQH

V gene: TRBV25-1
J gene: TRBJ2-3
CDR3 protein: ASSAGQGRTDTQY

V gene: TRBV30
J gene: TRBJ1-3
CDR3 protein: AWKKGTGPGNTIY

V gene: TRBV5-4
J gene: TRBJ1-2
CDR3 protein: ASSSDGTNYGYT

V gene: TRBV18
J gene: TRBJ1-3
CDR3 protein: ASSAFGTGAGNTIY

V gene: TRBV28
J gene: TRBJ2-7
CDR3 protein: ATERGGSYEQY

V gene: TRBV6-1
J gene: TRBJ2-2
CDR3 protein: ASSDGAGELF

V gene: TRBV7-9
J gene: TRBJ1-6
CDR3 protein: ASSLEAQGYPLH

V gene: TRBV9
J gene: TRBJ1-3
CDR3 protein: ASSVALGQPNTIY

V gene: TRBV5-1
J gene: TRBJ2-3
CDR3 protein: ASSLAGGGALEDTQY

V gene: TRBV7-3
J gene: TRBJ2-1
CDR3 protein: ASSQGGDNEQF

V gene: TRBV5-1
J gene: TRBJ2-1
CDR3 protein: ASSFYGQHNEQF

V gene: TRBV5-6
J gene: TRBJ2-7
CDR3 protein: ASSAGLAGLLEQY

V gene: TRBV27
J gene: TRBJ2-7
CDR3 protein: ASTPGAGRYEQY

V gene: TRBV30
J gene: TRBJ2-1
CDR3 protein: AWSEGLNEQF

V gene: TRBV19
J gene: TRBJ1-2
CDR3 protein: ASSMSLFYGYT

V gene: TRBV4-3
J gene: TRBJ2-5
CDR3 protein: ASSQEPWTEQETQY

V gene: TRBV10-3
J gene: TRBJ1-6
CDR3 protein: AISPGQGKGSYNSPLH

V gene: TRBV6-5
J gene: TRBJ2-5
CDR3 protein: ASSYGAGDQETQY

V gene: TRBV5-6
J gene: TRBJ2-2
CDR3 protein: ASSFGQGDTGELF

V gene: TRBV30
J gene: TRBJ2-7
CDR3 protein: AWSVQASYEQY

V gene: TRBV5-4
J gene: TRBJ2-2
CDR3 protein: ASSTTQNTGELF

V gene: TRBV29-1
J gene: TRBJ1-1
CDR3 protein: SDISLTGAF

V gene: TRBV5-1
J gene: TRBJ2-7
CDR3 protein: ASSLGALPYEQY

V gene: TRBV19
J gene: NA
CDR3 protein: ASSLRDRWEYEQY

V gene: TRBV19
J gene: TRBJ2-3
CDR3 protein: ASSRKLAGADTQY

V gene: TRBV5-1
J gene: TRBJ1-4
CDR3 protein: ASSGGDRKNEKLF

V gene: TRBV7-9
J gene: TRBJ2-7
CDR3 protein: ASRLTGGYEQY

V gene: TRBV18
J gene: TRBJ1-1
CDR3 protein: ASSLSFGDMNTEAF

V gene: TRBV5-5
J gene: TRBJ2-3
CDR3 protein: ASSFLAQTQY

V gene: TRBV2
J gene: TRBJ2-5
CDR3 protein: ATPPPPLAGGQETQY

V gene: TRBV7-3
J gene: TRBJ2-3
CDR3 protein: ASSLEGVTDTQY

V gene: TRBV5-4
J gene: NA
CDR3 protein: ASSLAGLAGNYEQY

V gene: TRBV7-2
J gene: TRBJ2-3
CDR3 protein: ASSFKVSWLGGPTDTQY

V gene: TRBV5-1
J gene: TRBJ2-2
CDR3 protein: ASSLGFTGGRGTGELF

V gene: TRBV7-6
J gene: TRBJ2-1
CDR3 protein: ASRLTGSAEQF

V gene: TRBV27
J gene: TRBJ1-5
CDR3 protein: ASSGGGIHH

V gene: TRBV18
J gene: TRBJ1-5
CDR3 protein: ASSPGPNQPQH

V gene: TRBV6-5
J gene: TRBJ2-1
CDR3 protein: ASAITGPYNEQF

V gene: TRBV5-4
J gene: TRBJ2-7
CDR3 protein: ASSLDRGYEQY

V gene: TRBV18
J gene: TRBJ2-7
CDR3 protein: ASSPVTGYEQY

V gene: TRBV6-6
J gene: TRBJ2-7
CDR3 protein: ASSYQASHYEQY

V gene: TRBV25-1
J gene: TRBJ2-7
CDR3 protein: ASSPRTGSYEQY

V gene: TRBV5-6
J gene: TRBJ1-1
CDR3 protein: ASSSQGTGGAF

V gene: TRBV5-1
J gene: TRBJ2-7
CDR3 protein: ASSSTHGSDEQY

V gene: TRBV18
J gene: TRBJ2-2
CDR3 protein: ASSPIQGGATGELF